The 3 T cell receptor beta chains reported below all come from one sample, sequenced in a study of blood T cells in healthy people across ages. Sample-barcoded 5' priming and a J-beta primer mix drove a second PCR of about 7 to 11 cycles. TCRdb reprocessed the 5' RACE reads via MiXCR and lists one record per CDR3 protein. The sample yields 550,000 to 800,000 distinct CDR3 sequences, 20% to 25% seen once. Sequencing was performed on blood. Source of these receptors: a man aged 65 to 85 in good health.

This clonotype was found many times. This chain connects TRBV5-1 to TRBJ2-1; 11 bases agree with TRBD2. The trim removed 5 bases at V and 3 bases at J, leaving 1 base unmatched. The CDR3 has 14 amino acids. Germline V lookup: CDR1 SGHRS, CDR2 YFSETQ. CDR3: CASRGTSGYNEQFF. The CDR3 DNA reads TGCGCCAGCAGGGGGACTAGCGGCTACAATGAGCAGTTCTTC.

The chain uses TRBV20-1 and TRBJ2-1; the D gene is possibly TRBD2 (6 bases). V was shortened by 2 bases and J by 9 bases, with 20 bases between the two germline ends. CDR3 length: 15 amino acids. Germline CDR1 and CDR2: DFQATT and SNEGSKA (reference sequence). The CDR3 region has the DNA TGCAGTGCTAGACGGGACTCGCTGATCTGGGGTGAGCAGTTCTTC. It is translated as CSARRDSLIWGEQFF.

This chain links TRBV4-2 with TRBJ1-1; possible D gene TRBD1, 6 bases. The CDR3 extends over 16 amino acids. From germline, CDR1 is LGHNA and CDR2 YNFKEQ. Deletions cut 1 base from V and 1 base from J, with 13 bases between. DNA for the CDR3: TGTGCCAGCAGCCAAGGTACAGGGAGGGGGAACACTGAAGCTTTCTTT. Its protein is CASSQGTGRGNTEAFF.